This T cell receptor beta chain derives from a study of blood T cells in healthy people across ages. Study details: There was about one barcoded beta molecule captured by template switching per two T cells. Whole-study results and caveats: Naive T cell percentage and TCR beta diversity correlated strongly. Donor CMV status was unknown, possibly confounding expanded clonotype changes.

It was with a sample-barcoded 5' primer and a J-beta primer mix that a second PCR of roughly 7 to 11 cycles was run. Carrying 12 random nucleotides, a template-switch adaptor labeled each individual cDNA molecule. TCRdb passed the 5' RACE reads through MiXCR, listing each CDR3 protein once. The table includes about 800,000 distinct CDR3 sequences, roughly 64% detected once. Comments on this clonotype: The antigen is undetermined.

Germline CDR1 reads SQVTM; CDR2 reads ANQGSEA. V shed 2 bases, J shed 2 bases, and the junction held 6 bases outside the gene matches. The CDR3 covers 15 residues. The chain has TRBV29-1 and TRBJ2-3, with TRBD2 matching over 8 bases. The sequence derives from a man aged 30 to 45 in good health. The sequenced sample was blood. The CDR3 DNA reads as TGCAGCGTTGAAACTAGCGGATCGATCACAGATACGCAGTATTTT. It translates to CSVETSGSITDTQYF.